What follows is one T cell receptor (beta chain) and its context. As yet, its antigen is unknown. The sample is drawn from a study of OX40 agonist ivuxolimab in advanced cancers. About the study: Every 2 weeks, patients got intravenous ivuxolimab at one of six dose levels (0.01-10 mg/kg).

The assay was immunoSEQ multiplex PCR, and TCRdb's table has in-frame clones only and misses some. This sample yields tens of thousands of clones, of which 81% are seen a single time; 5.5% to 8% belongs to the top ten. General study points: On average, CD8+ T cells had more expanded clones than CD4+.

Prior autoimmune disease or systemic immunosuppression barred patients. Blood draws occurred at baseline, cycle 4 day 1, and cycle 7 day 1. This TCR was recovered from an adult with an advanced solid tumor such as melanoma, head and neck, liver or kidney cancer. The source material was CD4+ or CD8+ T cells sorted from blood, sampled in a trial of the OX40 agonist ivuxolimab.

The CDR3 here is CASSLGGVAGELFF. CDR3 nucleotide sequence: TGTGCCAGCAGCTTGGGGGGTGTTGCCGGGGAGCTGTTTTTT. The chain has TRBV7-8 and TRBJ2-2, with a weak D call TRBD2 (6 bases). This CDR3 contains 14 residues. Germline values: CDR1 SGHVS, CDR2 FQNEAQ. The germline V and J ends were trimmed by 3 bases and 6 bases, with 11 bases remaining between them.